Given below is one T cell receptor (beta chain) in context. As yet, its antigen is unknown. The source of the sample is a study of T cell responses to AZD1222 COVID-19 vaccine. Findings and caveats of the study: The breadth and depth of Spike-specific TCRs increased once two AZD1222 doses had been given. Donors, mostly white British, included more females; clonal diversity was possibly underestimated. Among those given AZD1222, only six were seropositive at baseline. Reportedly, nearly half the spike-specific TCRs target unmutated variant regions.

Some clones are missing from TCRdb's copy, which holds only in-frame ones; the method was immunoSEQ multiplex PCR. Of over 110,000 clones in the sample, approximately 90% were seen once. V was shortened by 1 base and J by 4 bases, with 7 bases between the two germline ends. The V gene's germline CDR1 is SGHTA and CDR2 FQGTGA. This CDR3 contains 13 residues. Sequences were derived from peripheral blood, sampled 28 days after the second AZD1222 dose. The sequence was collected from an adult who received the AZD1222 COVID-19 vaccine. The chain links TRBV7-3 to TRBJ1-2; D call uncertain. The CDR3 reads CASSLNPLYGYTF. The CDR3 DNA sequence: TGTGCCAGCAGCTTAAATCCCCTCTATGGCTACACCTTC.